Below, 5 T cell receptor beta chains from the same sample are listed, as sequenced in a study of identical twins. TCRdb processed the 5' RACE reads anew with MiXCR; each CDR3 protein has one entry. The data hold 350,000 or so distinct CDR3 sequences, with roughly 9% observed a single time. Sequencing was performed on naive T cells sorted from blood. The receptors stem from a woman aged 45-59 years in good health.

This clonotype occurred many times. The chain uses TRBV10-3 and TRBJ2-1; 10 positions agree with TRBD2. Losses at the gene ends were 10 bases for V and 8 bases for J; bases not matched to a gene: 8. The CDR3 runs 13 residues. Germline V gene data show CDR1 as ENHRY and CDR2 as SYGVKD. In DNA form, the CDR3 reads TGTGCCACCTCTAGCGGGAGAAGCGATGAGCAGTTCTTC. Protein sequence: CATSSGRSDEQFF.

This clonotype was observed a handful of times. V is TRBV12-3 or TRBV12-4 and J is TRBJ2-1, with 13 bases lining up with TRBD2. The CDR3 loop spans 14 amino acids. J lost 6 bases, V lost 10 bases, and 6 bases had no gene match. CDR3 region: CATRTSGSSNEQFF. In nucleotides, the CDR3 is TGTGCCACCAGGACTAGCGGGAGCAGCAATGAGCAGTTCTTC.

This clonotype was seen a handful of times. J is TRBJ2-1 and V is TRBV20-1, with D unresolved. Trimming cost V 3 bases and J 4 bases, with 13 bases left between them. The length of the CDR3 is 14 residues. Germline lookup yields CDR1 DFQATT and CDR2 SNEGSKA (reference sequence). CDR3 region: CSARGFDSYNEQFF. The CDR3 nucleotides read TGCAGTGCTAGGGGTTTCGACTCGTACAATGAGCAGTTCTTC.

At least ten counts were recorded for this clonotype. This chain connects TRBV5-1 to TRBJ2-1, with D unresolved. This CDR3 has 12 residues. The germline CDR1 and CDR2 sequences are SGHRS and YFSETQ. Between the trimmed V and J ends, which lost 0 bases and 5 bases, there was a span of 3 bases. CDR3 sequence reads: CASSLDDNEQFF. The CDR3 bases are TGCGCCAGCAGCTTGGACGACAATGAGCAGTTCTTC.

This clonotype showed up just a few times. The chain links TRBV20-1 to TRBJ2-5, with 13 bases fitting TRBD2. This CDR3 contains 17 residues. The V segment lost 1 base and the J segment 8 bases; nucleotides outside the gene matches: 13. The germline V gene encodes CDR1 DFQATT and CDR2 SNEGSKA (reference sequence). CDR3 DNA: TGCAGTGCTAGAGCGGGCGAACTAGCGGGAGGGAAGAGAACCCAGTACTTC. This gives the protein CSARAGELAGGKRTQYF.